What follows is one T cell receptor beta chain and its context. The antigen is not known. These data originate in a study of regulatory T cells in long-lasting Graves disease. Whole-study findings and limits: Whereas new patients shared 966 public clonotypes, persistent patients shared more, at some 2,700.

The CDR3 is made up of 13 amino acids. CDR1 and CDR2 (germline): LNHDA, SQIVND (reference sequence). V was clipped by 9 bases and J by 6 bases, with 14 bases between them. CDR3 regions were amplified by Arm-PCR using iRepertoire HTBI primers to build TCR beta libraries. TCRdb re-analysed the multiplex PCR reads in MiXCR, keeping a single row per CDR3 protein. The sample records hundreds of thousands of distinct CDR3 sequences, 16% being singletons. Time point here: newly diagnosed GD, antithyroid drugs for less than 3 months. TCR sequences were obtained from RNA taken from PBMCs. These same data were also listed under a study on T cells in Graves' hyperthyroidism and ophthalmopathy.

The rearrangement joins TRBV19 to TRBJ2-2; tentatively, D is TRBD1 (6 bases). This TCR was recovered from a man in his forties with Graves disease. Here the sequenced sample was peripheral blood mononuclear cells (PBMCs), taken at new diagnosis, from a patient treated with antithyroid drugs. The DNA of the CDR3 is TGTGCCAGCCGGGACACCGGTCCCGGGGAGCTGTTTTTT. Translated, it gives CASRDTGPGELFF.